The 32 T cell receptor beta chains given below trace back to one sample, sequenced in a study of human T cells and chemical hapten exposure. TCRdb reanalysed the RACE reads using MiXCR and keeps one entry per CDR3 protein. The table includes some 79,000 distinct CDR3 sequences, under 11% detected once. Time point indicated: patch test 2, 6 weeks after DPC sensitization. The sample's treatment: therapeutic diphenylcyclopropenone sensitization with weekly scalp DPC. Specimen: whole blood, collected in connection with sensitization to the hapten diphenylcyclopropenone (DPC). Receptors originate from a woman aged 45-59 years with alopecia areata. Some clones in this sample may be carry-over from other donors' samples.

This clonotype was seen at least ten times. The chain has TRBV11-2 and TRBJ1-6; maybe TRBD1 (5 bases). CDR3 length equals 17 residues. Germline CDR1 and CDR2: SGHAT and FQNNGV. Trimming left V 5 bases short and J 0 bases short, with 14 bases between. The CDR3 sequence is CASSRDGSSSYNSPLHF. CDR3 DNA: TGTGCCAGCAGCAGGGACGGCTCGAGCTCCTATAATTCACCCCTCCACTTT.

As regards this clonotype: With a much larger clone just one base away, this may be a read error. This sequence joins TRBV10-3 and TRBJ2-3; D remains ambiguous. Germline-derived CDR1 and CDR2 are ENHRY and SYGVKD. CDR3 length equals 13 residues. Deletions cut 2 bases from V and 6 bases from J, with 9 bases between. For the CDR3, the DNA is TGTGCCATCAGTGAGCAGGAGTTGGATACGCAGTATTTT. Its translation: CAISEQELDTQYF.

This clonotype came up many times. The CDR3 DNA reads as TGCAGTGCTCGAGGAGGAGCGGCAAGCACCGGGGAGCTGTTTTTT. Translation: CSARGGAASTGELFF. V gene TRBV20-1 combines with J gene TRBJ2-2; D perhaps matches TRBD2 (5 bases). This CDR3 region has 15 residues. With 5 bases removed from V and 4 bases from J, the gap between germline ends came to 17 bases. Germline CDR1 reads DFQATT; CDR2 reads SNEGSKA (reference sequence).

This clonotype has just a few counts. This chain connects TRBV11-2 to TRBJ2-7; D gene unclear. This CDR3 is 13 amino acids long. With 5 bases removed from V and 4 bases from J, the gap between germline ends came to 12 bases. Germline assignment: CDR1 SGHAT and CDR2 FQNNGV. The CDR3 DNA is TGTGCCAGCAGCCCCGACCGGAATTACGAGCAGTACTTC. Translation gives CASSPDRNYEQYF.

V and J are TRBV5-6 and TRBJ2-2, with 8 bases aligning to TRBD1. The CDR3 covers 13 residues. Trimming took 9 bases from V and 4 from J; bases not matched to a gene: 5. CDR1 is SGHDT and CDR2 is YYEEEE in the germline V gene. CDR3: CATTGAVTGELFF. The CDR3 DNA reads as TGTGCCACGACAGGGGCGGTCACCGGGGAGCTGTTTTTT.

In its sample, this clonotype was seen many times. The chain couples TRBV6-5 to TRBJ1-4; unclear D gene. The CDR3 consists of 14 residues. V was cut by 2 bases and J by 4 bases, with 8 bases left in between. Germline V gives CDR1 MNHEY, CDR2 SVGAGI. This chain's CDR3 is CASSYGQNNEKLFF. The DNA for the CDR3 is TGTGCCAGCAGTTACGGGCAAAATAATGAAAAACTGTTTTTT.

The CDR3 region has the DNA TGCAGTGCTAGGATAATTAGCGGTCGGGGGAGAGGGTACAATGAGCAGTTCTTC. Amino acid sequence: CSARIISGRGRGYNEQFF. This rearrangement joins TRBV20-1 to TRBJ2-1; perhaps TRBD2 as D (6 bases). The CDR3 consists of 18 residues. CDR1 is DFQATT and CDR2 is SNEGSKA in the germline V gene (reference sequence). With 3 bases removed from V and 4 bases from J, the gap between germline ends came to 25 bases.

V usage is TRBV28 and J usage is TRBJ2-7; a weak D match, TRBD2 (5 bases). Germline CDR1 MDHEN, CDR2 SYDVKM. The CDR3 has 13 amino acids. Between the trimmed V and J ends, which lost 7 bases and 2 bases, there was a span of 12 bases. CDR3 sequence (DNA): TGTGCCAGCAAGTTGAGAGGGCCCTACGAGCAGTACTTC. It yields the protein CASKLRGPYEQYF.

This clonotype has ten or more counts. This chain uses TRBV10-3 with TRBJ1-6; D unresolved. V dropped 2 bases and J dropped 13 bases, with 12 bases sitting between them. The length of the CDR3 is 13 residues. The germline V gene encodes CDR1 ENHRY and CDR2 SYGVKD. CDR3 sequence: CAISEQGSAPLHF. CDR3 in DNA: TGTGCCATCAGTGAGCAAGGTAGCGCCCCCCTCCACTTT.

The chain joins TRBV20-1 to TRBJ1-1; a weak D match, TRBD1 (6 bases). The length of the CDR3 is 11 residues. Deletions cut 3 bases from V and 8 bases from J, with 10 bases between. Per germline, CDR1 DFQATT and CDR2 SNEGSKA (reference sequence). The CDR3 coding sequence is TGCAGTGCTAGGGGGGCTGGCGAAGCTTTCTTT. It codes for CSARGAGEAFF.

The chain couples TRBV3-1 to TRBJ2-1; tentatively, D is TRBD1 (5 bases). CDR1 is LGHDT, CDR2 YNNKEL, per germline (reference sequence). This CDR3 region has 14 residues. V dropped 4 bases and J dropped 2 bases, with 9 bases sitting between them. The CDR3 is CASSPRVTYNEQFF. The CDR3 region has the DNA TGTGCCAGCAGCCCCAGGGTTACCTACAATGAGCAGTTCTTC.

The gene calls are TRBV27 and TRBJ2-1; D is unresolved. The CDR3 extends over 11 amino acids. V lost 7 bases and J 4 bases, leaving 5 bases between the germline ends. CDR1 is MNHEY and CDR2 is SMNVEV in the germline V gene (reference sequence). CDR3 sequence (DNA): TGTGCCAGCACTGGGTACAATGAGCAGTTCTTC. Translated, it gives CASTGYNEQFF.

This chain links TRBV6-5 with TRBJ1-4, with D possibly matching TRBD1 (5 bases). Germline V gene lookup returns CDR1 MNHEY and CDR2 SVGAGI. There are 14 residues in the CDR3. The ends were cut back, 6 bases at V and 4 bases at J, with 12 bases in the middle. The CDR3 protein is CASRTGPINEKLFF. As DNA, the CDR3 is TGTGCCAGCAGAACAGGACCGATTAATGAAAAACTGTTTTTT.

The V call is TRBV11-2, the J call TRBJ2-5; either TRBD1 or TRBD2 may fit D (5 bases each). V shed 3 bases and J shed 1 base, with 9 bases lying between them. The CDR3 is 14 residues long. Looked up from germline, CDR1 is SGHAT and CDR2 is FQNNGV. The DNA for the CDR3 is TGTGCCAGCAGCTTGGGACCTATCCAAGAGACCCAGTACTTC. Translation: CASSLGPIQETQYF.

The chain employs TRBV20-1 and TRBJ1-5, with D possibly matching TRBD1 (6 bases). The CDR3 is 14 residues long. Germline assignment: CDR1 DFQATT and CDR2 SNEGSKA (reference sequence). The germline V and J ends were trimmed by 6 bases and 2 bases, with 14 bases remaining between them. The CDR3 region has the DNA TGCAGTGCGCAACAGGGAGTTGGCAATCAGCCCCAGCATTTT. Residues: CSAQQGVGNQPQHF.

This clonotype has at least ten counts. As DNA, the CDR3 is TGCAGCGTTGACTTTGCGGGGCAAGAGACCCAGTACTTC. Translating it yields CSVDFAGQETQYF. V usage is TRBV29-1 and J usage is TRBJ2-5; a possible D gene is TRBD2 (6 bases). V gave up 3 bases and J gave up 2 bases, with 10 bases separating them. This CDR3 is built from 13 residues. CDR1 and CDR2 (germline): SQVTM, ANQGSEA.

In this sample, this clonotype turned up many times. V and J are TRBV9 and TRBJ2-3; D is uncertain. The CDR3 has 16 residues. V was pared by 0 bases and J by 0 bases, with 11 bases between. The germline V gene encodes CDR1 SGDLS and CDR2 YYNGEE. CDR3 DNA: TGTGCCAGCAGCGTAGACCTCGCCATTAGCACAGATACGCAGTATTTT. Amino acids: CASSVDLAISTDTQYF. Supplemented by reference TRBV9 and TRBJ2-3, the full variable domain reads DSGVTQTPKHLITATGQRVTLRCSPRSGDLSVYWYQQSLDQGLQFLIQYYNGEERAKGNILERFSAQQFPDLHSELNLSSLELGDSALYFCASSVDLAISTDTQYFGPGTRLTVL.

Worth noting for this clonotype: A read error is possible here, since a much larger clone lies one base away. J is TRBJ2-7 and V is TRBV7-2; TRBD2 aligns across 11 bases. CDR3 length: 17 residues. Germline loops: CDR1 SGHTA, CDR2 FQGNSA. V gave up 1 base and J gave up 3 bases; unmatched junction bases: 8. Here the CDR3 DNA reads TGTGCCAGCAGCTTAGAGGGGACTAGCGGTTACCTCTACGAGCAGTACTTC. As protein: CASSLEGTSGYLYEQYF.

This clonotype was counted between two and nine times. The V gene is TRBV29-1, the J gene TRBJ2-7; 9 bases match TRBD2. The CDR3 is 15 residues long. The J segment lost 2 bases and the V segment lost 3 bases, leaving 8 bases of the junction unmatched. The germline CDR1 and CDR2 sequences are SQVTM and ANQGSEA. This chain's CDR3 is CSVEGASGATYEQYF. The CDR3 DNA is TGCAGCGTTGAGGGGGCTAGCGGGGCAACCTACGAGCAGTACTTC.

This clonotype was seen ten or more times. This chain joins TRBV28 and TRBJ2-3; TRBD2 might be the D (5 bases). Germline V gives CDR1 MDHEN, CDR2 SYDVKM. The V gene lost 3 bases and the J gene lost 2 bases, with 12 bases spanning the gap. The CDR3 spans 15 residues. The CDR3 DNA is TGTGCCAGCAGTTTTGGCCAGCGGAACACAGATACGCAGTATTTT. Its translation: CASSFGQRNTDTQYF.

The chain couples TRBV20-1 to TRBJ2-7, with 10 bases lining up with TRBD2. Germline V CDR1 and CDR2: DFQATT, SNEGSKA (reference sequence). The V and J ends lost 6 bases and 5 bases, in that order; junction bases with no gene match: 10. The CDR3 sequence is 14 residues long. CDR3: CSAEGASGSHEQYF. The CDR3 nucleotides read TGCAGTGCGGAGGGAGCTAGCGGGAGTCACGAGCAGTACTTC.

The V call is TRBV27, the J call TRBJ2-7; D gene unclear. Trimming cost V 5 bases and J 3 bases, with 14 bases left between them. The CDR3 covers 14 residues. From germline, CDR1 is MNHEY and CDR2 SMNVEV (reference sequence). DNA for the CDR3: TGTGCCAGCAGTCCTCCTACCCAGGTCTACGAGCAGTACTTC. The encoded protein is CASSPPTQVYEQYF.

Ten or more counts support this clonotype. The chain combines TRBV12-3 or TRBV12-4 with TRBJ1-6; D is undetermined. Trimming cost V 3 bases and J 6 bases, with 9 bases left between them. This CDR3 has 14 amino acids. The CDR3 reads CASSFSAFNSPLHF. In nucleotides, the CDR3 is TGTGCCAGCAGTTTTTCGGCATTTAATTCACCCCTCCACTTT.

The rearrangement joins TRBV7-9 to TRBJ2-1; D may correspond to TRBD1 or TRBD2 (6 bases each). Between the trimmed V and J ends, which lost 3 bases and 7 bases, there was a span of 16 bases. This CDR3 has 15 amino acids. Germline V CDR1 and CDR2: SEHNR, FQNEAQ (reference sequence). In DNA form, the CDR3 reads TGTGCCAGCAGCTTGACGGCTCGGAGGGGGAATGAGCAGTTCTTC. This gives the protein CASSLTARRGNEQFF. The variable domain in full, with the rest retrieved from reference TRBV7-9 and TRBJ2-1, is DTGVSQNPRHKITKRGQNVTFRCDPISEHNRLYWYRQTLGQGPEFLTYFQNEAQLEKSRLLSDRFSAERPKGSFSTLEIQRTEQGDSAMYLCASSLTARRGNEQFFGPGTRLTVL.

This clonotype showed up just a few times. J is TRBJ2-5 and V is TRBV28; TRBD1 is a possible D gene (6 bases). Germline lookup yields CDR1 MDHEN and CDR2 SYDVKM. V was trimmed by 10 bases and J by 4 bases, leaving 13 bases between them. CDR3 length: 12 residues. The CDR3 region is CAIQQGLETQYF. The DNA for the CDR3 is TGTGCCATACAACAGGGTCTAGAGACCCAGTACTTC.

The V call is TRBV10-3, the J call TRBJ1-6; 7 nucleotides agree with TRBD1. Germline trimming cut 6 bases from V and 8 bases from J; bases unmatched to any gene: 1. CDR1 ENHRY and CDR2 SYGVKD come from the germline V gene. This CDR3 region has 12 residues. CDR3 sequence reads: CAIRGTDSPLHF. The DNA for the CDR3 is TGTGCCATCAGGGGGACAGATTCACCCCTCCACTTT.

The V gene is TRBV7-9, the J gene TRBJ2-7; the match to TRBD2 covers 12 bases. The length of the CDR3 is 14 residues. Germline V gene lookup returns CDR1 SEHNR and CDR2 FQNEAQ (reference sequence). The V and J ends lost 1 base and 6 bases, in that order; junction bases with no gene match: 1. The CDR3 DNA follows: TGTGCCAGCAGCTTAGGGGGACTAGCGGGCGAGCAGTACTTC. It translates to CASSLGGLAGEQYF. Full variable domain (rest looked up from reference TRBV7-9 and TRBJ2-7): DTGVSQNPRHKITKRGQNVTFRCDPISEHNRLYWYRQTLGQGPEFLTYFQNEAQLEKSRLLSDRFSAERPKGSFSTLEIQRTEQGDSAMYLCASSLGGLAGEQYFGPGTRLTVT.

There are many counts of this clonotype. The chain couples TRBV11-2 to TRBJ1-5, with D unresolved. The V end was cut by 5 bases, the J end by 4 bases, with 15 bases between. The V gene's germline CDR1 is SGHAT and CDR2 FQNNGV. The CDR3 contains 15 residues. The DNA of the CDR3 is TGTGCCAGCAGCGGTGCCCCAGACGGTAATCAGCCCCAGCATTTT. It yields the protein CASSGAPDGNQPQHF.

This clonotype was counted ten times or more. CDR3 in DNA: TGTGCCTGGAGTGTACGGGTGGAATATGGCTACACCTTC. Translating it yields CAWSVRVEYGYTF. This sequence joins TRBV30 and TRBJ1-2; D is unclear. The CDR3 covers 13 residues. The V gene's germline CDR1 is GTSNPN and CDR2 SVGIG (reference sequence). V gave up 0 bases and J gave up 5 bases, with 10 bases separating them.

V and J are TRBV11-3 and TRBJ2-2; the D is unclear. Germline CDR1 reads SGHNT; CDR2 reads YENEEA. CDR3 length: 13 amino acids. Trimming took off 4 bases at V and 4 bases at J, with 7 bases between the two ends. The CDR3 loop reads CASSSVSTGELFF. The CDR3, as DNA: TGTGCCAGCAGCTCAGTATCCACCGGGGAGCTGTTTTTT.

The chain recombines TRBV27 with TRBJ2-7; 8 bases are a match to TRBD2. The J segment lost 1 base and the V segment lost 4 bases, leaving 3 bases of the junction unmatched. The germline V gene has CDR1 MNHEY and CDR2 SMNVEV (reference sequence). The CDR3 has 14 amino acids. The DNA for the CDR3 is TGTGCCAGCAGTTCCCGGGAGGGGTCCTACGAGCAGTACTTC. Its translation is CASSSREGSYEQYF.

In its sample, this clonotype was seen many times. The chain is built from TRBV6-1 and TRBJ2-1; TRBD2 agrees at 12 bases. The CDR3 totals 18 residues. Losses at the gene ends were 2 bases for V and 5 bases for J; bases not matched to a gene: 10. Germline CDR1 MNHNS, CDR2 SASEGT. The chain's CDR3 is CASSERLAGEGRHNEQFF. CDR3 DNA sequence: TGTGCCAGCAGTGAAAGACTAGCGGGAGAGGGGAGGCACAATGAGCAGTTCTTC.